The 32 T cell receptor beta chains below come from one sample, sequenced in a study of cytomegalovirus exposure and HLA in healthy donors. Primers: 60 Vbeta forward and 13 Jbeta reverse. Profiled with immunoSEQ multiplex PCR; TCRdb holds only in-frame clones, not every one. Among over 150,000 clones listed, more than 70% were seen once. Sequenced sample: PBMCs. These receptors originate from a man aged 55 to 69 in good health and CMV-seronegative.

V and J are TRBV9 and TRBJ2-3, with D unresolved. CDR1 and CDR2 from the germline V gene are SGDLS and YYNGEE. With 0 bases removed from V and 1 base from J, the gap between germline ends came to 9 bases. The CDR3 has 15 residues. DNA for the CDR3: TGTGCCAGCAGCGTAGGGGCCTCTGGCACAGATACGCAGTATTTT. Encoded protein: CASSVGASGTDTQYF.

This sequence joins TRBV7-3 and TRBJ2-7, with 8 positions matching TRBD2. Germline assignment: CDR1 SGHTA and CDR2 FQGTGA. V was pared by 5 bases and J by 4 bases, with 10 bases of the junction left unmatched. The CDR3 extends over 15 amino acids. The CDR3 loop is CASSHAAGGQYEQYF. Written as DNA, the CDR3 is TGTGCCAGCAGCCACGCCGCGGGGGGCCAGTACGAGCAGTACTTC.

V usage is TRBV29-1 and J usage is TRBJ2-5, with D possibly matching TRBD2 (5 bases). The CDR3 spans 12 residues. Germline-derived CDR1 and CDR2 are SQVTM and ANQGSEA. Trimming shortened V by 8 bases and J by 2 bases, and 12 bases separated the two germline ends. The CDR3 loop reads CSISREQETQYF. The CDR3 coding sequence is TGCAGCATATCCCGGGAACAAGAGACCCAGTACTTC.

The chain links TRBV9 to TRBJ2-1; TRBD2 agrees at 12 bases. Germline V lookup: CDR1 SGDLS, CDR2 YYNGEE. The ends lost 0 bases at V and 8 bases at J; junction bases unmatched: 6. CDR3 size: 16 residues. The CDR3 DNA follows: TGTGCCAGCAGCGTAGAGACTAGCGGGAGAGGGGATGAGCAGTTCTTC. Its protein product is CASSVETSGRGDEQFF.

V gene TRBV7-2 combines with J gene TRBJ2-3; tentative D call: TRBD2 (5 bases). Germline CDR1 and CDR2: SGHTA and FQGNSA. The CDR3 loop spans 16 amino acids. Trimming shortened V by 4 bases and J by 2 bases, and 16 bases separated the two germline ends. This CDR3 reads CASSWGVGGATDTQYF. The CDR3 DNA sequence: TGTGCCAGCAGCTGGGGAGTCGGAGGCGCCACAGATACGCAGTATTTT.

The rearrangement links TRBV18 to TRBJ2-7, with 8 bases aligning to TRBD1. The CDR3 sequence is 14 residues long. Germline assignment: CDR1 KGHSH and CDR2 LQKENI. The V gene end was trimmed by 6 bases and the J gene end by 4 bases; junction bases not matched to a gene: 8. CDR3 DNA sequence: TGTGCCAGCTCTACCCGGGACAGGTTTTACGAGCAGTACTTC. It translates to CASSTRDRFYEQYF.

This rearrangement joins TRBV6-1 to TRBJ2-7; 8 nucleotides agree with TRBD2. CDR1 is MNHNS and CDR2 is SASEGT in the germline V gene. The J segment lost 2 bases and the V segment lost 8 bases, leaving 8 bases of the junction unmatched. This CDR3 is 14 amino acids long. CDR3 region: CASGGLAGPYEQYF. The CDR3 coding sequence is TGTGCCAGCGGGGGGCTAGCGGGCCCCTACGAGCAGTACTTC.

J is TRBJ2-5 and V is TRBV7-8, with D perhaps TRBD2 (6 bases). The last part of the DNA fits TRBJ2-7 better; the J call may be wrong. Germline-derived CDR1 and CDR2 are SGHVS and FQNEAQ. The CDR3 is made up of 17 amino acids. CDR3 in amino acids: CASSWILAEADSYEQYF. For the CDR3, the DNA is TGTGCCAGCAGCTGGATTTTAGCGGAGGCCGACTCCTACGAGCAGTACTTC.

This chain's CDR3 is CASSVPGGIDRHGYGYTF. The DNA of the CDR3 is TGTGCCAGCAGCGTGCCCGGGGGGATCGACCGGCATGGCTATGGCTACACCTTC. This chain joins TRBV5-4 and TRBJ1-2; D is perhaps TRBD1 (5 bases). The V end was cut by 4 bases, the J end by 4 bases, with 26 bases between. This CDR3 has 18 residues. The V gene's germline CDR1 is SGHNT and CDR2 YYREEE (reference sequence).

V gene TRBV7-2 combines with J gene TRBJ2-1; TRBD1 matches 11 bases. The V gene's germline CDR1 is SGHTA and CDR2 FQGNSA. This CDR3 region has 15 residues. The V segment lost 7 bases and the J segment 7 bases; nucleotides outside the gene matches: 9. CDR3 sequence: CASNPDRGPRNEQFF. CDR3 nucleotide sequence: TGTGCCAGCAACCCGGACAGGGGGCCCCGGAATGAGCAGTTCTTC.

The V and J genes are TRBV28 and TRBJ1-5; D gene ambiguous. The CDR3 totals 14 residues. Trimming took 7 bases from V and 6 from J, leaving 16 bases between them. Germline-derived CDR1 and CDR2 are MDHEN and SYDVKM. The CDR3 nucleotides read TGTGCCAGCACGTTAGACTCGACGCGTCAGCCCCAGCATTTT. Protein sequence: CASTLDSTRQPQHF.

The chain combines TRBV11-2 with TRBJ2-3; a weak D match, TRBD1 (6 bases). The CDR3 spans 14 residues. The V gene lost 3 bases and the J gene lost 1 base, with 8 bases spanning the gap. Germline V gene sequence: CDR1 SGHAT, CDR2 FQNNGV. CDR3 sequence (DNA): TGTGCCAGCAGCTTGGGGGCACGCACAGATACGCAGTATTTT. It translates to CASSLGARTDTQYF.

This clone came up a few times. The V call is TRBV4-3, the J call TRBJ2-5; 13 nucleotides agree with TRBD2. V shed 4 bases, J shed 1 base, and the junction held 3 bases outside the gene matches. Germline-derived CDR1 and CDR2 are LGHNA and YSLEER. The CDR3 contains 16 residues. The CDR3 region is CASSPGTSGTQETQYF. DNA of the CDR3: TGCGCCAGCAGCCCAGGGACTAGCGGGACCCAAGAGACCCAGTACTTC.

The genes are TRBV14 and TRBJ1-2; D perhaps matches TRBD1 (6 bases). The CDR3 spans 14 residues. CDR1 and CDR2 (germline): SGHDN, FVKESK. V was cut by 4 bases and J by 5 bases, with 14 bases left in between. In DNA, the CDR3 is TGTGCCAGCAGCCCAACAGGGCTCCTATATGGCTACACCTTC. Amino acids: CASSPTGLLYGYTF.

The gene calls are TRBV6-6 and TRBJ1-5, with D tentatively TRBD1 (5 bases). Germline V CDR1 and CDR2: MNHNY, SVGAGI (reference sequence). Trimming removed 8 bases at V and 3 bases at J, with 17 bases between. The CDR3 covers 15 residues. CDR3 in amino acids: CASWGVAGDNQPQHF. CDR3 bases: TGTGCCAGCTGGGGGGTTGCGGGGGACAATCAGCCCCAGCATTTT.

The chain employs TRBV5-4 and TRBJ2-7; a weak D match, TRBD1 (5 bases). Germline assignment: CDR1 SGHNT and CDR2 YYREEE (reference sequence). The CDR3 extends over 13 amino acids. Trimming removed 2 bases from V and 0 bases from J, with 6 bases in between. The CDR3 DNA follows: TGTGCCAGCAGCTTTAGGGGCTCCTACGAGCAGTACTTC. Amino acid sequence: CASSFRGSYEQYF.

V and J are TRBV4-2 and TRBJ2-3, with TRBD2 matching over 10 bases. This CDR3 is 19 amino acids long. CDR1 and CDR2 (germline): LGHNA, YNFKEQ. V lost 3 bases to trimming and J lost 4 bases; unmatched junction nucleotides: 16. The CDR3 DNA sequence: TGTGCCAGCAGCCACCACGCCAGGCAAGCGGGAGGGCCCGCAGATACGCAGTATTTT. Translating gives CASSHHARQAGGPADTQYF.

The J gene is TRBJ1-2, the V gene TRBV5-5; 9 bases align to TRBD1. The CDR3 loop spans 16 amino acids. The germline V gene encodes CDR1 SGHKS and CDR2 YYEKEE (reference sequence). J lost 0 bases, V lost 5 bases, and 8 bases had no gene match. CDR3 loop: CASSPGQGVPNYGYTF. The CDR3 DNA reads as TGTGCCAGCAGTCCGGGACAGGGAGTACCTAACTATGGCTACACCTTC.

The chain carries TRBV7-6 and TRBJ2-7, with TRBD2 identical over 8 bases. The CDR3 loop spans 15 amino acids. Germline CDR1 reads SGHVS; CDR2 reads FNYEAQ. After removal of 5 bases from V and 3 bases from J, the junction contained 9 bases not matched to a gene. CDR3 DNA sequence: TGTGCCAGCAGCCCCTTAAGCGGGAGTCTCTACGAGCAGTACTTC. It encodes CASSPLSGSLYEQYF.

The gene calls are TRBV7-9 and TRBJ1-5, with 7 positions matching TRBD1. V lost 7 bases and J lost 4; bases outside the gene matches: 16. The germline V gene has CDR1 SEHNR and CDR2 FQNEAQ (reference sequence). The CDR3 is 17 residues long. The CDR3, as DNA: TGTGCCAGCACACAAGGCCCCTCGGGACAGTTTAATCAGCCCCAGCATTTT. Its translation: CASTQGPSGQFNQPQHF.

This sequence joins TRBV7-7 and TRBJ2-1, with D possibly TRBD2 on 5 matching bases. The V gene's germline CDR1 is SSHAT and CDR2 FNYEAQ (reference sequence). The CDR3 consists of 16 residues. The germline V and J ends were trimmed by 1 base and 8 bases, with 18 bases remaining between them. The CDR3 DNA sequence: TGTGCCAGCAGCTTAGGAGGGAACTACATGGCCGATGAGCAGTTCTTC. It translates to CASSLGGNYMADEQFF.

The sample holds a few counts of this clone. The chain links TRBV28 to TRBJ2-2, with TRBD1 matching 8 bases. V was pared by 4 bases and J by 2 bases, with 6 bases of the junction left unmatched. The CDR3 totals 16 residues. Germline V CDR1 and CDR2: MDHEN, SYDVKM. The CDR3 region is CASSYDRGTNTGELFF. Here the CDR3 DNA reads TGTGCCAGCAGTTATGACAGGGGCACCAACACCGGGGAGCTGTTTTTT.

V and J are TRBV7-9 and TRBJ1-5; tentative D call: TRBD1 (6 bases). Germline V lookup: CDR1 SEHNR, CDR2 FQNEAQ (reference sequence). Trimming cost V 5 bases and J 0 bases, with 11 bases left between them. The CDR3 contains 15 residues. The DNA for the CDR3 is TGTGCCAGCAGCCCACAGGGTTATAGCAATCAGCCCCAGCATTTT. Translating gives CASSPQGYSNQPQHF.

The V call is TRBV28, the J call TRBJ2-7, with 8 bases identical to TRBD1. This CDR3 spans 14 amino acids. V dropped 7 bases and J dropped 2; count of bases not matched to a gene: 7. Germline CDR1 MDHEN, CDR2 SYDVKM. The CDR3 here is CASTHGTGPYEQYF. CDR3 nucleotide sequence: TGTGCCAGCACCCACGGGACAGGCCCCTACGAGCAGTACTTC.

The chain employs TRBV7-7 and TRBJ2-5; D may be TRBD1 (5 bases). Per germline, CDR1 SSHAT and CDR2 FNYEAQ (reference sequence). This CDR3 is 16 amino acids long. The V gene lost 1 base and the J gene lost 5 bases, with 17 bases spanning the gap. The CDR3 region is CASSLGLTVGRETQYF. CDR3 nucleotides: TGTGCCAGCAGCTTAGGCCTGACAGTCGGGCGGGAGACCCAGTACTTC. The full variable domain, its missing parts supplied by reference TRBV7-7 and TRBJ2-5, is GAGVSQSPRYKVTKRGQDVTLRCDPISSHATLYWYQQALGQGPEFLTYFNYEAQPDKSGLPSDRFSAERPEGSISTLTIQRTEQRDSAMYRCASSLGLTVGRETQYFGPGTRLLVL.

V and J are TRBV10-3 and TRBJ1-2, with TRBD1 as a possible D gene (5 bases). The germline V and J ends were trimmed by 10 bases and 2 bases, with 17 bases remaining between them. The CDR3 is 14 residues long. Per the germline V gene, CDR1 is ENHRY and CDR2 is SYGVKD. CDR3 in amino acids: CATSREGRNYGYTF. The CDR3 bases are TGTGCCACCTCACGAGAGGGGAGGAACTATGGCTACACCTTC.

The V gene is TRBV7-9, the J gene TRBJ2-3; possible D gene TRBD2, 6 bases. This CDR3 contains 14 residues. Trimming removed 2 bases at V and 3 bases at J, with 9 bases between. CDR1 SEHNR and CDR2 FQNEAQ come from the germline V gene (reference sequence). The CDR3 region has the DNA TGTGCCAGCAGCTTAATGGGGGGAACAGATACGCAGTATTTT. It specifies CASSLMGGTDTQYF.

V usage is TRBV12-5 and J usage is TRBJ2-3; 7 bases are shared with TRBD1. This CDR3 region has 16 residues. Germline CDR1 and CDR2: LGHNT and FRNRAP. V gave up 6 bases and J gave up 1 base; unmatched junction bases: 10. The CDR3 sequence: CASGPGQTEGTDTQYF. DNA of the CDR3: TGTGCTAGTGGCCCGGGACAGACCGAGGGCACAGATACGCAGTATTTT.

The V gene is TRBV29-1, the J gene TRBJ2-7; 11 nucleotides align to TRBD1. Germline CDR1 and CDR2: SQVTM and ANQGSEA. The V segment lost 4 bases and the J segment 4 bases; nucleotides outside the gene matches: 6. The CDR3 length is 14 residues. As DNA, the CDR3 is TGCAGCGTTGCTTGGTGGGACAGGGGGTACGAGCAGTACTTC. Translated: CSVAWWDRGYEQYF.

The J gene is TRBJ1-1, the V gene TRBV5-1, with TRBD1 matching 10 bases. The CDR3 loop spans 14 amino acids. Germline trimming cut 4 bases from V and 2 bases from J; bases unmatched to any gene: 2. Germline values: CDR1 SGHRS, CDR2 YFSETQ. The DNA of the CDR3 is TGCGCCAGCAGCAGGGACAGGGGAAACACTGAAGCTTTCTTT. This sequence encodes CASSRDRGNTEAFF.

The V call is TRBV23-1, the J call TRBJ2-3, with D possibly being TRBD1 (6 bases). TRBV23-1 counts as an open reading frame of uncertain function. V lost 11 bases and J 2 bases, leaving 17 bases between the germline ends. The length of the CDR3 is 14 residues. The CDR3 here is CAYKLQGSTDTQYF. CDR3 coding DNA: TGCGCCTACAAACTACAGGGTTCCACAGATACGCAGTATTTT.

The chain couples TRBV5-1 to TRBJ1-6, with TRBD1 matching 7 bases. The CDR3 consists of 15 residues. Germline lookup yields CDR1 SGHRS and CDR2 YFSETQ. V shed 0 bases and J 6 bases; nucleotides not matched to a gene: 3. The CDR3 sequence is CASSLGAGGNSPLHF. CDR3 DNA sequence: TGCGCCAGCAGCTTGGGGGCAGGGGGTAATTCACCCCTCCACTTT.